Listed below are T cell receptor beta chains from one sample, sequenced in a study of blood T cells in healthy people across ages. Via MiXCR, TCRdb re-called the 5' RACE reads, giving one row per CDR3 protein. The sample has approximately 1.5 million distinct CDR3 sequences; about 32% are singletons. The sample was blood. The receptor set was obtained from a woman aged 25-40 years in good health. Both conserved end residues are part of each CDR3. D genes are given only for firm matches. Clone size is shown for a subset of rows, as once, few, many or a class of expanded clone.

J gene	V gene	clone size	D gene	CDR3 length	CDR3 DNA	CDR3 protein
TRBJ2-1	TRBV4-1	few	TRBD2	17	TGCGCCAGCAGCCAAGAAACGGCTAGCGGCCATTGGGATGAGCTGTTCTTC	CASSQETASGHWDELFF
TRBJ1-1	TRBV7-3	few	.	16	TGTGCCAGCAGCTTATTCGGAGCGGGAGCGAACACTGAAGCTTTCTTT	CASSLFGAGANTEAFF
TRBJ2-7	TRBV19	.	.	15	TGTGCCAGTAGTATTACTGCGTTGGGGTATTACGAGCAGTACTTC	CASSITALGYYEQYF
TRBJ2-7	TRBV4-1	.	TRBD2	17	TGCGCCAGCAGCCCAGCGGAGGGCGGGACTAGCAGGTACGAGCAGTACTTC	CASSPAEGGTSRYEQYF
TRBJ2-7	TRBV6-5	.	TRBD2	15	TGTGCCAGCAGTAGTATTAGGTCTAGCGGGGACGAGCAGTACTTC	CASSSIRSSGDEQYF
TRBJ2-1	TRBV27	.	.	16	TGTGCCAGCAGCTTGGCCGTCAGTAGGACCTACAATGAGCAGTTCTTC	CASSLAVSRTYNEQFF
TRBJ2-6	TRBV27	once	TRBD2	18	TGTGCCAGCACCCGACTAGCGGGAGGGAGTTCTGGGGCCAACGTCCTGACTTTC	CASTRLAGGSSGANVLTF
TRBJ1-5	TRBV20-1	once	.	14	TGCAGTGCTAGAGGACAGTATAGCAATCAGCCCCAGCATTTT	CSARGQYSNQPQHF
TRBJ2-1	TRBV3-1	.	.	15	TGTGCCAGCAGCCAACGGAGTCCCTCCTACAATGAGCAGTTCTTC	CASSQRSPSYNEQFF
TRBJ1-5	TRBV20-1	.	.	16	TGCAGTGCTAGAGATAAGCAGCAACATAGCAATCAGCCCCAGCATTTT	CSARDKQQHSNQPQHF
TRBJ1-1	TRBV24-1	few	.	12	TGTGCCACCAGTGGTTCCGGGACGCAAGCTTTCTTT	CATSGSGTQAFF
TRBJ2-3	TRBV5-4	few	TRBD1	17	TGTGCCAGCAGCCGCTCCCCAGGGGGCGTTAGCACAGATACGCAGTATTTT	CASSRSPGGVSTDTQYF
TRBJ2-5	TRBV27	.	.	17	TGTGCCAGCAGCCCCGGCGATAGCGCGAACTCTCCGGAGACCCAGTACTTC	CASSPGDSANSPETQYF
TRBJ1-1	TRBV6-5	few	TRBD1	12	TGTGCCAGCAGAAGACAGGGGGGAGAAGCTTTCTTT	CASRRQGGEAFF
TRBJ1-1	TRBV28	few	.	13	TGTGCCAGCAGTTTAAGACAAATCACTGAAGCTTTCTTT	CASSLRQITEAFF
TRBJ2-3	TRBV27	.	.	16	TGTGCCAGCAGTTTATACCCGGACAGATTCACAGATACGCAGTATTTT	CASSLYPDRFTDTQYF
TRBJ2-3	TRBV27	many	.	13	TGTGCCAGCAGTAGGCTAGGGGCAGATACGCAGTATTTT	CASSRLGADTQYF
TRBJ2-3	TRBV24-1	few	.	16	TGTGCCACCAGTGACCGCGACAGTGCCTTCACAGATACGCAGTATTTT	CATSDRDSAFTDTQYF
TRBJ2-1	TRBV20-1	few	TRBD2	20	TGCAGTGCTAGGGGGAGAACCGGGACTAGCGGGAGGCGCTCCTACAATGAGCAGTTCTTC	CSARGRTGTSGRRSYNEQFF
TRBJ1-6	TRBV7-3	.	.	14	TGTGCCAGCAGCCGACGGGGGTTTAATTCACCCCTCCACTTT	CASSRRGFNSPLHF